Detailed here is one TCR beta chain. Antigen specificity is unknown. The CDR3 consists of 14 residues. V lost 0 bases, J lost 5 bases, and 10 bases lay in between. CDR1 is SGHVS and CDR2 is FQNEAQ in the germline V gene. Study conclusions and caveats: Tumor memory CD4+ T cell TCR gene usage was found to cluster with blood and lymph node memory CD4+ cells and with lymph node naive CD4+ cells. The larger-cohort validation was restricted to a single TCR beta V-J rearrangement rather than whole repertoires.

Tregs were sorted as CD4+CD25+CD127-/low cells. TCRdb analysed the 5' RACE reads with MiXCR anew, one entry per CDR3 protein. The table lists 35,000 to 50,000 distinct CDR3 sequences, 22% of them singletons, with about 3.8% in the top ten. The sequence was collected from a female donor with breast cancer. The chain employs TRBV7-8 and TRBJ2-5; D is ambiguous. Sequencing was carried out using Tregs sorted from blood. The CDR3 sequence: CASSLAYVRETQYF. Written as DNA, the CDR3 is TGTGCCAGCAGCTTAGCGTACGTCCGGGAGACCCAGTACTTC.